This T cell receptor beta chain was identified during a study of shared clonotypes between healthy human individuals. Study-wide context: The plates for each donor numbered three CD4 naive, three CD4 memory, two CD8 naive and one CD8 memory. Study-level points and caveats: With a few donors compared, around 5% of naive CD4 clonotypes were shared. Estimated clonotype richness was generally higher in naive than memory subsets.

This clone appeared a single time. The antigen is not known. The sample has other DNA sequences that encode this CDR3 too. The CD4+ fraction was divided into a CD45RA+ naive subset and a CD45RA-negative memory subset. TCRdb's table, derived via immunoSEQ multiplex PCR, lists solely in-frame clones and lacks some. Found here are around 2.5 million clones, approximately 93% of them singletons; the top ten hold approximately 0.36%. The CDR3 consists of 14 residues. Germline CDR1 is LNHDA and CDR2 is SQIVND (reference sequence). V trimming: 6 bases; J trimming: 3 bases; junction bases outside the gene matches: 2.

The chain uses TRBV19 and TRBJ2-1; TRBD1 matches 10 bases. Sequencing was done on a sample of naive CD4+ T cells from PBMCs. Described subset: CD45RA+ positively selected. The source is a man younger than 35 in good health. Some clones in this sample may be carry-over from other donors' samples. CDR3 DNA: TGTGCCAGTAGGGGACAGGGGATCTACAATGAGCAGTTCTTC. Its protein is CASRGQGIYNEQFF.